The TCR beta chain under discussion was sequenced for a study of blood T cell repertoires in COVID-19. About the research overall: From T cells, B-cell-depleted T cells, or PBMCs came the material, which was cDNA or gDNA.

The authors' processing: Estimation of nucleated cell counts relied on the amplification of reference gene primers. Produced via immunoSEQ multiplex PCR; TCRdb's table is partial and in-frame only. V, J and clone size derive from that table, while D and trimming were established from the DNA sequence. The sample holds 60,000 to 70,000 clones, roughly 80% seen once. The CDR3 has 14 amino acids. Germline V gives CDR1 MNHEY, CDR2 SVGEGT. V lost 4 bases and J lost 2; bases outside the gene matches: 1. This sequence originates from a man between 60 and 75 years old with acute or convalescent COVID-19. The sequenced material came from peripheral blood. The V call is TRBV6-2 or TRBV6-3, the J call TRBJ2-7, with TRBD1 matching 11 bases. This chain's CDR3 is CASSWGQGAYEQYV. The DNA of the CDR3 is TGTGCCAGCAGTTGGGGACAGGGGGCCTACGAGCAGTACGTC.